The next 17 T cell receptor beta chains were all read from a single sample in a study of blood T cell repertoires in COVID-19. Using immunoSEQ multiplex PCR, the repertoire was profiled, and TCRdb retains in-frame clones only, with some absent. Of roughly 150,000 clones detected, 81% appear once; the ten largest clones hold about 5.8%. What was sequenced was PBMCs or T cells enriched from blood (not recorded which). The receptors derive from a woman aged 35 to 49 with acute COVID-19.

CDR3 region: CASRATAGPYEQYF. In DNA, the CDR3 is TGCGCCAGCAGAGCCACAGCGGGACCCTACGAGCAGTACTTC. The rearrangement links TRBV5-1 to TRBJ2-7; 7 bases agree with TRBD2. This CDR3 has 14 residues. Germline V gene lookup returns CDR1 SGHRS and CDR2 YFSETQ. The V segment lost 5 bases and the J segment 2 bases; nucleotides outside the gene matches: 7.

V gene TRBV7-9 combines with J gene TRBJ1-2, with TRBD1 matching over 9 bases. Germline values: CDR1 SEHNR, CDR2 FQNEAQ (reference sequence). This CDR3 is built from 18 residues. After removal of 4 bases from V and 4 bases from J, the junction contained 16 bases not matched to a gene. The CDR3 loop reads CASSSPVQRGTGSYGYTF. CDR3 DNA: TGTGCCAGCAGCTCTCCTGTTCAGCGTGGGACAGGGAGCTATGGCTACACCTTC. The full variable domain, rest sourced from reference TRBV7-9 and TRBJ1-2, is DTGVSQNPRHKITKRGQNVTFRCDPISEHNRLYWYRQTLGQGPEFLTYFQNEAQLEKSRLLSDRFSAERPKGSFSTLEIQRTEQGDSAMYLCASSSPVQRGTGSYGYTFGSGTRLTVV.

In its sample, this clone was seen once. V and J are TRBV18 and TRBJ1-1; 8 bases map to TRBD1. CDR1 and CDR2 from the germline V gene are KGHSH and LQKENI. The ends lost 5 bases at V and 1 base at J; junction bases unmatched: 3. The CDR3 extends over 14 amino acids. CDR3 DNA: TGTGCCAGCTCAACTGGACAGGGGAACACTGAAGCTTTCTTT. Its translation is CASSTGQGNTEAFF.

The V gene is TRBV4-1, the J gene TRBJ1-2; 8 nucleotides align to TRBD1. V was pared by 0 bases and J by 3 bases, with 9 bases of the junction left unmatched. Germline V gives CDR1 MGHRA, CDR2 YSYEKL. CDR3 length: 17 residues. CDR3 sequence reads: CASSQDQIQGVDYGYTF. Here the CDR3 DNA reads TGCGCCAGCAGCCAAGATCAGATACAGGGGGTAGACTATGGCTACACCTTC.

J is TRBJ2-1 and V is TRBV30, with 13 positions matching TRBD2. V was pared by 0 bases and J by 10 bases, with 12 bases of the junction left unmatched. The CDR3 runs 17 residues. Germline V CDR1 and CDR2: GTSNPN, SVGIG (reference sequence). In DNA form, the CDR3 reads TGTGCCTGGAGTGTACGAGCGACTAGCGGGAGGCGTGGGGAGCAGTTCTTC. Its protein product is CAWSVRATSGRRGEQFF.

The rearrangement uses TRBV30 and TRBJ1-1, with D tentatively TRBD1 (5 bases). Germline V lookup: CDR1 GTSNPN, CDR2 SVGIG (reference sequence). V dropped 5 bases and J dropped 1 base, with 14 bases sitting between them. The CDR3 runs to 14 residues. CDR3 in amino acids: CAWAEWGGNTEAFF. The CDR3, as DNA: TGTGCCTGGGCTGAGTGGGGGGGGAACACTGAAGCTTTCTTT. The complete variable domain, with remaining parts taken from reference TRBV30 and TRBJ1-1, reads SQTIHQWPATLVQPVGSPLSLECTVEGTSNPNLYWYRQAAGRGLQLLFYSVGIGQISSEVPQNLSASRPQDRQFILSSKKLLLSDSGFYLCAWAEWGGNTEAFFGQGTRLTVV.

The rearrangement uses TRBV12-5 and TRBJ1-1, with D uncertain. V shed 0 bases and J shed 6 bases, with 8 bases lying between them. In germline, CDR1 is LGHNT, CDR2 FRNRAP. The CDR3 consists of 13 residues. CDR3 residues: CASGLVGGAEAFF. The CDR3 DNA is TGTGCTAGTGGTTTGGTAGGAGGAGCTGAAGCTTTCTTT.

The rearrangement links TRBV19 to TRBJ2-1, with TRBD2 matching over 7 bases. V was pared by 6 bases and J by 2 bases, with 7 bases of the junction left unmatched. Germline values: CDR1 LNHDA, CDR2 SQIVND (reference sequence). This CDR3 spans 15 amino acids. CDR3 DNA sequence: TGTGCCAGTAGGCCAAGAAGCGGGACCTACAATGAGCAGTTCTTC. As protein: CASRPRSGTYNEQFF.

This clone was recorded a few times. This rearrangement joins TRBV7-9 to TRBJ2-3; TRBD2 matches at 12 bases. This CDR3 contains 16 residues. The germline V gene encodes CDR1 SEHNR and CDR2 FQNEAQ (reference sequence). V lost 5 bases to trimming and J lost 8 bases; unmatched junction nucleotides: 11. The CDR3 bases are TGTGCCAGCAGCCCTCCGACTAGCGGGGGATATGGTACGCAGTATTTT. This gives the protein CASSPPTSGGYGTQYF.

The chain recombines TRBV19 with TRBJ1-2; D is possibly TRBD1 (6 bases). Germline lookup yields CDR1 LNHDA and CDR2 SQIVND (reference sequence). CDR3 length: 16 residues. The V end lost 5 bases, the J end lost 2 bases, and 18 bases lay between the germline ends. The CDR3 loop reads CASSAPTGFLNYGYTF. CDR3 DNA sequence: TGTGCCAGTAGTGCCCCGACAGGATTCCTAAACTATGGCTACACCTTC.

The J gene is TRBJ1-6, the V gene TRBV12-5; tentatively, D is TRBD1 (5 bases). V gave up 0 bases and J gave up 7 bases, with 16 bases separating them. The CDR3 is made up of 17 amino acids. Germline CDR1 LGHNT, CDR2 FRNRAP. CDR3: CASGLVVGRGGNSPLHF. The CDR3 DNA reads as TGTGCTAGTGGTTTGGTTGTCGGAAGGGGAGGCAATTCACCCCTCCACTTT.

In its sample, this clone was seen once. The chain links TRBV29-1 to TRBJ1-1, with TRBD1 as a possible D gene (6 bases). Between the trimmed V and J ends, which lost 2 bases and 8 bases, there was a span of 15 bases. The CDR3 spans 13 residues. Germline loops: CDR1 SQVTM, CDR2 ANQGSEA. The CDR3 DNA reads TGCAGCGTTGAACCCCTCGCCGGGACAGAAGCTTTCTTT. It specifies CSVEPLAGTEAFF.

The CDR3 sequence: CASSVPGGSEGYEQYF. CDR3 DNA sequence: TGTGCCAGCAGTGTCCCGGGGGGCTCGGAGGGCTACGAGCAGTACTTC. The chain has TRBV28 and TRBJ2-7, with a possible D match to TRBD2 (7 bases). This CDR3 has 16 residues. The V gene's germline CDR1 is MDHEN and CDR2 SYDVKM. With 5 bases removed from V and 3 bases from J, the gap between germline ends came to 20 bases.

V usage is TRBV2 and J usage is TRBJ2-1; 7 bases align to TRBD2. The CDR3 covers 14 residues. Germline CDR1 is SNHLY and CDR2 is FYNNEI. V was clipped by 6 bases and J by 9 bases; unmatched bases: 11. The CDR3 sequence is CASSGSGAGGEQFF. The CDR3 DNA reads as TGTGCCAGCAGCGGCAGCGGGGCCGGGGGTGAGCAGTTCTTC.

The chain has TRBV28 and TRBJ1-5; D is unclear. V was shortened by 5 bases and J by 7 bases, with 15 bases between the two germline ends. Per the germline V gene, CDR1 is MDHEN and CDR2 is SYDVKM. The CDR3 has 14 amino acids. The CDR3 spells CASSPPPSGQPQHF. DNA of the CDR3: TGTGCCAGCAGTCCACCACCCTCCGGGCAGCCCCAGCATTTT.

This rearrangement joins TRBV24-1 to TRBJ2-2; 14 bases agree with TRBD2. V dropped 3 bases and J dropped 7; count of bases not matched to a gene: 9. Germline V gene lookup returns CDR1 KGHDR and CDR2 SFDVKD. This CDR3 region has 18 residues. This CDR3 reads CATSDTTGTSGSIGELFF. The DNA for the CDR3 is TGTGCCACCAGTGATACGACCGGGACTAGCGGGAGTATCGGGGAGCTGTTTTTT.

This chain uses TRBV30 with TRBJ1-2, with a weak D call TRBD1 (6 bases). The CDR3 runs 12 residues. Trimming took off 1 base at V and 4 bases at J, with 7 bases between the two ends. The V gene's germline CDR1 is GTSNPN and CDR2 SVGIG (reference sequence). The CDR3 is CAWSAGAYGYTF. Here the CDR3 DNA reads TGTGCCTGGAGTGCAGGGGCCTATGGCTACACCTTC.